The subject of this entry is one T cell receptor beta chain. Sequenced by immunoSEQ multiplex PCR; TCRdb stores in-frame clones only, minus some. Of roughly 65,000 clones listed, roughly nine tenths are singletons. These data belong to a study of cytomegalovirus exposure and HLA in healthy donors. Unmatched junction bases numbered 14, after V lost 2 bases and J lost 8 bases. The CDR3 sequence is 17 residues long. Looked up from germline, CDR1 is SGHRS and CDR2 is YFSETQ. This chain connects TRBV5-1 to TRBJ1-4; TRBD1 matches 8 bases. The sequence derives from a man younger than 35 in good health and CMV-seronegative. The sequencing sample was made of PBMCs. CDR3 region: CASSLQTSGGPGEKLFF. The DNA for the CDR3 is TGCGCCAGCAGCTTACAAACCTCAGGGGGCCCGGGGGAAAAACTGTTTTTT. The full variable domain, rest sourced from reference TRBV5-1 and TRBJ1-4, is KAGVTQTPRYLIKTRGQQVTLSCSPISGHRSVSWYQQTPGQGLQFLFEYFSETQRNKGNFPGRFSGRQFSNSRSEMNVSTLELGDSALYLCASSLQTSGGPGEKLFFGSGTQLSVL.